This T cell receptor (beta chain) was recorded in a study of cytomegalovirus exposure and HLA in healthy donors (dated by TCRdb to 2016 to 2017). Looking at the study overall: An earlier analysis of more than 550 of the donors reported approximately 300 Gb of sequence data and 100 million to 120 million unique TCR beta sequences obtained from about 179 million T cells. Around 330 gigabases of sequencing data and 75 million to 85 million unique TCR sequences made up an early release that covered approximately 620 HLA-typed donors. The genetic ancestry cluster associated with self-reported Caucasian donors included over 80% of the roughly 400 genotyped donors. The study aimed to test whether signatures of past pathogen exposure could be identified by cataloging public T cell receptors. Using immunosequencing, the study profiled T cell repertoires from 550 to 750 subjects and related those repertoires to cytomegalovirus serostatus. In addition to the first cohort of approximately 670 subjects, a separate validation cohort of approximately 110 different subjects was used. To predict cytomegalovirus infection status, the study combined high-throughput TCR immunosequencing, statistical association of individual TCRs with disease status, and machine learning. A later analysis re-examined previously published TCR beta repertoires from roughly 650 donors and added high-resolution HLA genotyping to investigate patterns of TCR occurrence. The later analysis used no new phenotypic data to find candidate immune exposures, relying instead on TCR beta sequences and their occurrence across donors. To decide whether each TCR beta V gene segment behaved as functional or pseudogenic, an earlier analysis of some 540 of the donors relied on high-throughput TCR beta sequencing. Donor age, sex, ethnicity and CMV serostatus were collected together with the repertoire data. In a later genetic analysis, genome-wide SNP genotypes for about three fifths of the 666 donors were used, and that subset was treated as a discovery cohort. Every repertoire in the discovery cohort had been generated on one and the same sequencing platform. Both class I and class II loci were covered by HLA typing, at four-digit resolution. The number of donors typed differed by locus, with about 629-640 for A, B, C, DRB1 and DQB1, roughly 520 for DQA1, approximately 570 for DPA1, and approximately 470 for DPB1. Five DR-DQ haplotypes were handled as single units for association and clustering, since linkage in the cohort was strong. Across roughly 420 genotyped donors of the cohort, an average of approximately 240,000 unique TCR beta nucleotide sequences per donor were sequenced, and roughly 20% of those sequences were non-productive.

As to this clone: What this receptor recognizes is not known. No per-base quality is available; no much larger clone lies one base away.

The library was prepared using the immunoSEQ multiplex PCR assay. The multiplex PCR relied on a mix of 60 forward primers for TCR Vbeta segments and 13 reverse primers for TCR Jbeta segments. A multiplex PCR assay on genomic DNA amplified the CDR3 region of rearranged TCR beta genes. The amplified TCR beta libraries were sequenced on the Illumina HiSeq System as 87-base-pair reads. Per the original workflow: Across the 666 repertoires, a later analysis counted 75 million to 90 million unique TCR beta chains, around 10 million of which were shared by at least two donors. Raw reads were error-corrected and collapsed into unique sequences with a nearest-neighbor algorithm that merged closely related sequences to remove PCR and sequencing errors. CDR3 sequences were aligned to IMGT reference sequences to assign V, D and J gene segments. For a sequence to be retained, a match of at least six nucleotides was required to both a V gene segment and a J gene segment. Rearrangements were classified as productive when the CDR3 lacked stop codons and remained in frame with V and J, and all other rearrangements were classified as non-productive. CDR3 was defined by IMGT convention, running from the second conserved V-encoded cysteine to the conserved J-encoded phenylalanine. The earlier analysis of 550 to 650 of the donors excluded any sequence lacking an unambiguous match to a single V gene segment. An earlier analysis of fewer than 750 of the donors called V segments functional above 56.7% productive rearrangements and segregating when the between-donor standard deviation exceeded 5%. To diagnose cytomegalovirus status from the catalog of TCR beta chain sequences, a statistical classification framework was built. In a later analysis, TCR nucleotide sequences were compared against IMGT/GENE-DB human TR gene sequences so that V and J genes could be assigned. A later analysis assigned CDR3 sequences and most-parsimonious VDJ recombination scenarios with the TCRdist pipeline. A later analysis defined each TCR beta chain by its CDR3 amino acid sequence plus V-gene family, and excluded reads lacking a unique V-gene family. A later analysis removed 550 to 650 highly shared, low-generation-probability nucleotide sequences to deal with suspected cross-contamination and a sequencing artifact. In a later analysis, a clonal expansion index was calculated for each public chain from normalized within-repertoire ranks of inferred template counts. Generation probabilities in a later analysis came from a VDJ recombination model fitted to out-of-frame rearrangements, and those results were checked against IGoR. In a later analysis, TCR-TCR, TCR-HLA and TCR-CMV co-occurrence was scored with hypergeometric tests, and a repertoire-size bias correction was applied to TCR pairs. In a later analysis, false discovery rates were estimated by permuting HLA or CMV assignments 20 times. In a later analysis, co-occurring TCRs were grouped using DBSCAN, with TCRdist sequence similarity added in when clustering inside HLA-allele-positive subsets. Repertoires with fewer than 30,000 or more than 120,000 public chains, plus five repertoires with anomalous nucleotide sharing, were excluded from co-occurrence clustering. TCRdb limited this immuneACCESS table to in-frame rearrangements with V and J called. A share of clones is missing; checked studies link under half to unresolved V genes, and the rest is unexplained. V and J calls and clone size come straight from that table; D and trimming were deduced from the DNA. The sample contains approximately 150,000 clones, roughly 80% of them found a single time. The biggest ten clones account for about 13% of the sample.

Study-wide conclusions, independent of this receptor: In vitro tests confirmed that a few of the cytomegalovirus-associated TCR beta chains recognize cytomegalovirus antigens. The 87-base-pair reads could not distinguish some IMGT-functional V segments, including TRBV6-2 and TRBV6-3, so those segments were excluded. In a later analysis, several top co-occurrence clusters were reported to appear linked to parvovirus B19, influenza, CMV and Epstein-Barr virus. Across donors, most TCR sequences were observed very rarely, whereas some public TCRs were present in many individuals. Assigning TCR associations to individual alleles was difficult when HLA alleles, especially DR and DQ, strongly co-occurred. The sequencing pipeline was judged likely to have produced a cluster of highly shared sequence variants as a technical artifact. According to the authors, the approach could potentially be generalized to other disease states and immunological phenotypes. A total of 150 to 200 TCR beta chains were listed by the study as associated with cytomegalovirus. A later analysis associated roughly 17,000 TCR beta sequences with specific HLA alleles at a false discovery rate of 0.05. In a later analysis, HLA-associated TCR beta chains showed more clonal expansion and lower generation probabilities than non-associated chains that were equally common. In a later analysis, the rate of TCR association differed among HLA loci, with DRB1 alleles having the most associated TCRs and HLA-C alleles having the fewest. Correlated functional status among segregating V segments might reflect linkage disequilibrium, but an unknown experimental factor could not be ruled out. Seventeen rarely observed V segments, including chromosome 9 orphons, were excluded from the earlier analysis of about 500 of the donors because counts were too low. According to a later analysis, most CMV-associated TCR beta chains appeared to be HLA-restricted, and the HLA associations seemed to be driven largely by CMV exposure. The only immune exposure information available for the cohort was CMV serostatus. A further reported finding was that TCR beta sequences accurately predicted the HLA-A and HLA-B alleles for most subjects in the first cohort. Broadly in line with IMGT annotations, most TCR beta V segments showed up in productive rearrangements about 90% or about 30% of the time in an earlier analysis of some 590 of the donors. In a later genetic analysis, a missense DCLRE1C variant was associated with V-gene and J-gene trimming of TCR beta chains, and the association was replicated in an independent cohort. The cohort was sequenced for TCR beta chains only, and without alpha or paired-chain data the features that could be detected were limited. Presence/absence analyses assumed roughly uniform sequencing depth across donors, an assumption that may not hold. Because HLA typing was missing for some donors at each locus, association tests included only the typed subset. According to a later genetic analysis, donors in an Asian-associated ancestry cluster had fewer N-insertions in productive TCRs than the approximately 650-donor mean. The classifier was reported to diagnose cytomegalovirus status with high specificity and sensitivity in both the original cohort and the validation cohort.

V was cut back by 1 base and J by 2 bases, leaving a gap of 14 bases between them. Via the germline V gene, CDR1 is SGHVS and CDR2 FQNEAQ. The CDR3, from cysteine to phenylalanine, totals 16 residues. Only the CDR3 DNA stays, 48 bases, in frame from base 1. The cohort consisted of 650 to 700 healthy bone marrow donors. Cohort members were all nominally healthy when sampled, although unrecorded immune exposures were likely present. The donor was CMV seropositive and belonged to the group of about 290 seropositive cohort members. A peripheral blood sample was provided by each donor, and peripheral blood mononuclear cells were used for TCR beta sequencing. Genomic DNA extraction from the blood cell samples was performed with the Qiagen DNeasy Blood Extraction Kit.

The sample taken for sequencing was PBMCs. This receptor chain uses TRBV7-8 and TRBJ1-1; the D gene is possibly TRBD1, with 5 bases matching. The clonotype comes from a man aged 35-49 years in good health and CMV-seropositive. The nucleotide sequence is TGTGCCAGCAGCTTAGAACGGGGGGGAGTCAACACTGAAGCTTTCTTT. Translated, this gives CASSLERGGVNTEAFF.